Shown below are 30 T cell receptor beta chains from a single sample sequenced in a study of cytomegalovirus exposure and HLA in healthy donors. PCR employed 60 Vbeta and 13 Jbeta primers. Sequenced by immunoSEQ multiplex PCR; TCRdb stores in-frame clones only, minus some. The sample has tens of thousands of clones, and its top ten clones hold approximately 7%. Sequenced input: PBMCs. The receptors were gathered from a woman aged 40 to 55 in good health and CMV-seronegative.

This sequence joins TRBV5-6 and TRBJ2-7, with 8 bases aligning to TRBD1. This CDR3 spans 13 amino acids. The germline V gene encodes CDR1 SGHDT and CDR2 YYEEEE. Germline trimming cut 4 bases from V and 5 bases from J; bases unmatched to any gene: 5. This CDR3 is CASSMTGEDEQYF. CDR3 nucleotides: TGTGCCAGCAGCATGACAGGGGAGGACGAGCAGTACTTC.

V is TRBV18 and J is TRBJ2-7; 10 nucleotides line up with TRBD2. Trimming took 3 bases from V and 2 from J; bases not matched to a gene: 10. CDR1 is KGHSH, CDR2 LQKENI, per germline. This CDR3 has 17 residues. CDR3 in DNA: TGTGCCAGCTCACCTCGTGGATTAGCGGGGGGCGCCTACGAGCAGTACTTC. It yields the protein CASSPRGLAGGAYEQYF.

The V call is TRBV6-1, the J call TRBJ1-4, with D possibly TRBD1 on 6 matching bases. Germline assignment: CDR1 MNHNS and CDR2 SASEGT. This CDR3 is 15 amino acids long. Trimming stripped 6 bases from V and 1 base from J, with 12 bases between. As DNA, the CDR3 is TGTGCCAGCAGCCTCTCAGGGGTAACTAATGAAAAACTGTTTTTT. It encodes CASSLSGVTNEKLFF.

This chain joins TRBV4-2 and TRBJ2-3; 9 bases agree with TRBD2. Germline values: CDR1 LGHNA, CDR2 YNFKEQ. Unmatched junction bases numbered 7, after V lost 1 base and J lost 2 bases. CDR3 size: 17 residues. For the CDR3, the DNA is TGTGCCAGCAGCCAAGTCTTTAGCGGGGGAAACACAGATACGCAGTATTTT. It yields the protein CASSQVFSGGNTDTQYF.

This sequence joins TRBV19 and TRBJ2-7; a possible D gene is TRBD2 (6 bases). Germline loops: CDR1 LNHDA, CDR2 SQIVND (reference sequence). The CDR3 spans 13 residues. Trimming stripped 4 bases from V and 2 bases from J, with 9 bases between. The DNA of the CDR3 is TGTGCCAGTAGTACCGGGACTCCCTACGAGCAGTACTTC. It codes for CASSTGTPYEQYF.

This chain links TRBV13 with TRBJ1-4; unclear D gene. Trimming took off 1 base at V and 8 bases at J, with 14 bases between the two ends. Germline V CDR1 and CDR2: PRHDT, FYEKMQ (reference sequence). The CDR3 runs 15 residues. The chain's CDR3 is CASSLALGSGEKLFF. The CDR3, as DNA: TGTGCCAGCAGCTTAGCCCTTGGGTCGGGGGAAAAACTGTTTTTT.

V usage is TRBV28 and J usage is TRBJ1-5; D uncertain. V shed 4 bases and J shed 2 bases, with 9 bases lying between them. CDR1 is MDHEN, CDR2 SYDVKM, per germline. CDR3 length: 14 amino acids. The CDR3 DNA sequence: TGTGCCAGCAGTTCCTCCCCGGGCAATCAGCCCCAGCATTTT. This translates into CASSSSPGNQPQHF. Looking up the rest from reference TRBV28 and TRBJ1-5 gives the full variable domain: DVKVTQSSRYLVKRTGEKVFLECVQDMDHENMFWYRQDPGLGLRLIYFSYDVKMKEKGDIPEGYSVSREKKERFSLILESASTNQTSMYLCASSSSPGNQPQHFGDGTRLSIL.

The rearrangement uses TRBV29-1 and TRBJ1-2; TRBD1 is a possible D gene (6 bases). Trimming cost V 4 bases and J 5 bases, with 11 bases left between them. This CDR3 is built from 12 residues. Germline V gene data show CDR1 as SQVTM and CDR2 as ANQGSEA. CDR3 loop: CSVVTGAYGYTF. CDR3 sequence (DNA): TGCAGCGTTGTGACAGGCGCTTATGGCTACACCTTC.

The CDR3 loop is CASSQTGVNQPQHF. DNA for the CDR3: TGTGCCAGCAGCCAAACAGGGGTGAATCAGCCCCAGCATTTT. The rearrangement joins TRBV28 to TRBJ1-5; 7 bases are shared with TRBD1. Germline CDR1 and CDR2: MDHEN and SYDVKM. This CDR3 spans 14 amino acids. J gave up 4 bases and V 6 bases, and 6 bases lay outside the gene matches.

The rearrangement links TRBV19 to TRBJ1-1; D gene uncertain. There are 13 residues in the CDR3. Trimming cost V 7 bases and J 0 bases, with 9 bases left between them. Germline CDR1 LNHDA, CDR2 SQIVND (reference sequence). The chain's CDR3 is CASTRPLNTEAFF. The DNA of the CDR3 is TGTGCCAGTACTAGACCGTTGAACACTGAAGCTTTCTTT.

The chain carries TRBV25-1 and TRBJ2-1; TRBD2 aligns across 15 bases. The CDR3 totals 17 residues. CDR1 and CDR2 from the germline V gene are MGHDK and SYGVNS. Trimming cost V 2 bases and J 9 bases; bases outside gene matches: 8. DNA for the CDR3: TGTGCCAGCAGTGAAGTTACCGGGACTAGCGGGAGGAGTGAGCAGTTCTTC. Translated, it gives CASSEVTGTSGRSEQFF.

CDR3 coding DNA: TGTGCCAGTATGGCAAAGGGGCAGGGCAGCAATCAGCCCCAGCATTTT. Its protein product is CASMAKGQGSNQPQHF. The chain employs TRBV19 and TRBJ1-5; weak D call: TRBD1 (5 bases). Germline V gene sequence: CDR1 LNHDA, CDR2 SQIVND (reference sequence). Trimming removed 7 bases from V and 1 base from J, with 17 bases in between. The CDR3 contains 16 residues.

This sequence joins TRBV6-5 and TRBJ1-4, with 8 nucleotides matching TRBD1. The CDR3 contains 14 residues. From germline, CDR1 is MNHEY and CDR2 SVGAGI. The V gene end was trimmed by 6 bases and the J gene end by 10 bases; junction bases not matched to a gene: 10. CDR3 bases: TGTGCCAGCAGCTCGAGACAGGGGAGCGGAAAACTGTTTTTT. The encoded protein is CASSSRQGSGKLFF.

The chain joins TRBV20-1 to TRBJ1-5, with D perhaps matching TRBD1 (5 bases). Trimming stripped 5 bases from V and 5 bases from J, with 7 bases between. The CDR3 loop spans 11 amino acids. CDR1 and CDR2 (germline): DFQATT, SNEGSKA (reference sequence). The CDR3 loop reads CSAGGDQPQHF. CDR3 bases: TGCAGTGCTGGGGGGGATCAGCCCCAGCATTTT.

The V call is TRBV5-1, the J call TRBJ2-7; 14 nucleotides align to TRBD2. Germline V CDR1 and CDR2: SGHRS, YFSETQ. The CDR3 sequence is 20 residues long. V lost 2 bases to trimming and J lost 3 bases; unmatched junction nucleotides: 16. In DNA, the CDR3 is TGCGCCAGCAGCTTTCCTACCCCGGGACTAGCGGGAGCCCCCGACTACGAGCAGTACTTC. Its protein is CASSFPTPGLAGAPDYEQYF.

V usage is TRBV30 and J usage is TRBJ2-5, with D perhaps matching TRBD1 (6 bases). V lost 1 base to trimming and J lost 5 bases, with 11 bases between them. Per the germline V gene, CDR1 is GTSNPN and CDR2 is SVGIG (reference sequence). This CDR3 has 13 amino acids. The CDR3 region is CAWSGGRQETQYF. Here the CDR3 DNA reads TGTGCCTGGAGTGGGGGGCGTCAGGAGACCCAGTACTTC.

V is TRBV7-9 and J is TRBJ2-5, with 7 bases matching TRBD1. This CDR3 region has 15 residues. J gave up 2 bases and V 4 bases, and 7 bases lay outside the gene matches. Germline lookup yields CDR1 SEHNR and CDR2 FQNEAQ (reference sequence). CDR3 protein: CASSYGTAFQETQYF. CDR3 DNA sequence: TGTGCCAGCAGCTACGGGACAGCCTTTCAAGAGACCCAGTACTTC.

The chain combines TRBV14 with TRBJ2-3; D not certain. The V gene lost 4 bases and the J gene lost 6 bases, with 8 bases spanning the gap. In germline, CDR1 is SGHDN, CDR2 FVKESK. The CDR3 loop spans 12 amino acids. CDR3 in amino acids: CASSPRGDTQYF. The CDR3 coding sequence is TGTGCCAGCAGCCCCCGAGGTGATACGCAGTATTTT.

The chain recombines TRBV6-5 with TRBJ1-2; D is uncertain. Between the trimmed V and J ends, which lost 0 bases and 4 bases, there was a span of 12 bases. This CDR3 comprises 15 residues. The V gene's germline CDR1 is MNHEY and CDR2 SVGAGI. The CDR3 loop reads CASSYSSFGGYGYTF. Written as DNA, the CDR3 is TGTGCCAGCAGTTACTCGAGTTTCGGAGGCTATGGCTACACCTTC.

This chain connects TRBV7-2 to TRBJ2-1, with D unclear. CDR3 size: 14 residues. The ends were cut back, 2 bases at V and 4 bases at J, with 9 bases in the middle. Germline V gene lookup returns CDR1 SGHTA and CDR2 FQGNSA. The CDR3: CASSLSNSYNEQFF. CDR3 coding DNA: TGTGCCAGCAGCTTAAGCAACTCTTACAATGAGCAGTTCTTC.

The V call is TRBV4-2, the J call TRBJ2-1, with 9 bases lining up with TRBD1. The trim removed 2 bases at V and 5 bases at J, leaving 7 bases unmatched. This CDR3 is 16 amino acids long. Germline values: CDR1 LGHNA, CDR2 YNFKEQ. The DNA of the CDR3 is TGTGCCAGCAGCCAACCGAAGGGGACAGGGAACAATGAGCAGTTCTTC. Protein sequence: CASSQPKGTGNNEQFF.

The chain carries TRBV18 and TRBJ1-2, with no clear D. Trimming stripped 3 bases from V and 1 base from J, with 9 bases between. The CDR3 is 14 residues long. Germline CDR1 reads KGHSH; CDR2 reads LQKENI. The CDR3 DNA reads as TGTGCCAGCTCACCTAGCTCGGGTAACTATGGCTACACCTTC. This gives the protein CASSPSSGNYGYTF.

This chain uses TRBV20-1 with TRBJ2-5; tentative D call: TRBD1 (6 bases). The J call could be wrong; TRBJ2-7 is a better fit for the DNA end. Per germline, CDR1 DFQATT and CDR2 SNEGSKA (reference sequence). The CDR3 has 11 residues. CDR3 bases: TGCAGTGCGCGGACAGCCTACGAGCAGTACTTC. Encoded protein: CSARTAYEQYF.

The chain is built from TRBV18 and TRBJ2-7, with D perhaps TRBD1 (5 bases). The CDR3 length is 14 residues. V was clipped by 3 bases and J by 2 bases, with 11 bases between them. Germline V lookup: CDR1 KGHSH, CDR2 LQKENI. The CDR3 spells CASSPATDAYEQYF. DNA for the CDR3: TGTGCCAGCTCACCGGCGACAGACGCCTACGAGCAGTACTTC.

This chain uses TRBV5-1 with TRBJ1-1; 7 bases map to TRBD1. This CDR3 contains 15 residues. The germline V gene encodes CDR1 SGHRS and CDR2 YFSETQ. The V segment lost 7 bases and the J segment 1 base; nucleotides outside the gene matches: 10. CDR3 nucleotides: TGCGCCAGCGCCAGCCAAGGGGGCGGGAACACTGAAGCTTTCTTT. Protein sequence: CASASQGGGNTEAFF.

The chain uses TRBV30 and TRBJ2-6; 9 bases line up with TRBD1. The germline V gene encodes CDR1 GTSNPN and CDR2 SVGIG (reference sequence). Trimming took 8 bases from V and 0 from J; bases not matched to a gene: 5. The CDR3 is 15 amino acids. The CDR3 reads CAGGTGRSGANVLTF. The CDR3, as DNA: TGTGCCGGGGGGACAGGGCGCTCTGGGGCCAACGTCCTGACTTTC.

The chain links TRBV18 to TRBJ1-2; weak D call: TRBD1 (6 bases). This CDR3 contains 13 residues. Trimming stripped 2 bases from V and 6 bases from J, with 10 bases between. The germline V gene has CDR1 KGHSH and CDR2 LQKENI. In DNA, the CDR3 is TGTGCCAGCTCACCAGACAGGAGAAATGGCTACACCTTC. Translating gives CASSPDRRNGYTF.

The chain combines TRBV13 with TRBJ1-2; D gene uncertain. This CDR3 spans 12 amino acids. V was shortened by 0 bases and J by 10 bases, with 9 bases between the two germline ends. Germline CDR1 and CDR2: PRHDT and FYEKMQ (reference sequence). DNA of the CDR3: TGTGCCAGCAGCTTAGGCAGAAAAGTCTACACCTTC. It specifies CASSLGRKVYTF.

The genes are TRBV7-2 and TRBJ1-4; unclear D gene. Trimming stripped 1 base from V and 8 bases from J, with 8 bases between. Germline CDR1 reads SGHTA; CDR2 reads FQGNSA. The CDR3 loop spans 13 amino acids. CDR3: CASSLGPWEKLFF. The CDR3 DNA sequence: TGTGCCAGCAGCTTAGGGCCTTGGGAAAAACTGTTTTTT.

The V call is TRBV18, the J call TRBJ2-5; 9 bases are shared with TRBD1. Germline-derived CDR1 and CDR2 are KGHSH and LQKENI. The CDR3 contains 14 residues. J was trimmed by 5 bases and V by 6 bases; bases with no gene match: 7. In DNA form, the CDR3 reads TGTGCCAGCTCCCGGACAGGGACAGGGGAGACCCAGTACTTC. Its protein is CASSRTGTGETQYF.